This T cell receptor (beta chain) was obtained from a study of blood T cell repertoires in COVID-19 (dated by TCRdb to 2019 to 2021). The study in broad terms: Samples from collaborators originated in the United States, Italy and Spain and spanned both the acute and convalescent phases of COVID-19. Deeply sampled blood TCRbeta repertoires from subjects exposed to, actively infected with, or recovered from COVID-19 were included in the dataset. The sample metadata nearly always contained a de-identified subject ID, COVID-19 status, age in years and sex. The repertoires were released in a freely available public database meant as a resource for research on the immune response to SARS-CoV-2. Where available, HLA class I and class II types were taken from metadata supplied by the sample provider and were not determined by assay-based typing. The material from the prospective study consisted of cDNA or gDNA derived from T cells, B-cell-depleted T cells, or PBMCs. Samples were obtained from the ongoing ImmuneRACE study (first 160 participants) and from about 1,300 subjects provided by 6 global collaborators. What the study reported, not specific to this receptor: Clinical and demographic metadata were provided uncurated, with the amount varying by source and participant.

Participants in the prospective study were enrolled through a virtual design, were aged 18 to 89 years, and lived in fewer than 30 United States geographic areas. Cohort assignment in the prospective study relied on participant-reported clinical history from a screening survey and a study questionnaire. Mobile phlebotomists in the prospective study collected whole blood, serum and a nasopharyngeal or oropharyngeal swab from every participant. Prospective study participants could optionally give additional blood draws and questionnaires over an approximately two-month period. Prospective study blood samples were shipped either frozen or at room temperature before DNA extraction. TCRbeta CDR3 regions were amplified from genomic DNA using the immunoSEQ Assay, a bias-controlled multiplex PCR. As for the authors' bioinformatics: Nucleated cell counts per sample were estimated from amplification of reference gene primers within the assay. Sequence reads were collapsed and filtered to measure the absolute abundance of every unique TCRbeta CDR3 rearrangement. For each sample, productive Simpson clonality was calculated as the square root of Simpson's diversity index across productive rearrangements. TCRdb holds this immuneACCESS table with in-frame rearrangements only. Some clones are missing; in checked studies, unresolved V genes explain under half, and the rest has no known cause. That table gives V, J and clone size, and the DNA gave D and trimming. Present in this sample are 200,000 to 250,000 clones, around 81% of which were seen just once. The ten largest clonotypes hold more than 8.5% of the sample.

Regarding this clone: Its antigen is still unknown. It has no much larger one-base neighbor in the sample; base qualities were not kept.

The sequence came from a woman in her forties or fifties with acute COVID-19. The sequencing input was PBMCs or T cells enriched from blood (not recorded which).

The DNA reads TGTGCCAGCAGCGGGAGGACGTCCTACGAGCAGTACTTC. Translation gives CASSGRTSYEQYF. The chain is assembled from TRBV5-6 and TRBJ2-7; TRBD2 is perhaps the D gene, given 6 matching bases. The junction shows trimming of 4 bases on V and 1 base on J, plus 9 bases between the germline ends. Its CDR3 holds 13 amino acids, cysteine through phenylalanine. Only the CDR3 DNA stays, 39 bases, in frame from base 1. CDR1 SGHDT and CDR2 YYEEEE are derived from the germline V gene. The variable domain in full, with residues beyond the CDR3 obtained from the reference TRBV5-6 and TRBJ2-7 genes, is DAGVTQSPTHLIKTRGQQVTLRCSPKSGHDTVSWYQQALGQGPQFIFQYYEEEERQRGNFPDRFSGHQFPNYSSELNVNALLLGDSALYLCASSGRTSYEQYFGPGTRLTVT.